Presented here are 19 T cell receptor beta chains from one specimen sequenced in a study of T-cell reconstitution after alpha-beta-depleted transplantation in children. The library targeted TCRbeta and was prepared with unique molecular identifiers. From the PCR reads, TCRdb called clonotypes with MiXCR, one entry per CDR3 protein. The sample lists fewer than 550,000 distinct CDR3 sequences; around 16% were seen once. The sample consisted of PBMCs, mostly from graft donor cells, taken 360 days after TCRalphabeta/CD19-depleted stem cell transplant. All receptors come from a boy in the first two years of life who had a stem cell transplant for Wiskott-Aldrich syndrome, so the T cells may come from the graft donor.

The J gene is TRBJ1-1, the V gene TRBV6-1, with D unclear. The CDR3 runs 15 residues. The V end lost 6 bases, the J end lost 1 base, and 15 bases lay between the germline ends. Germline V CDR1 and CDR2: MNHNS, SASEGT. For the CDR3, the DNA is TGTGCCAGCAGACAACCGGGCGGCGGGAACACTGAAGCTTTCTTT. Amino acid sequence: CASRQPGGGNTEAFF.

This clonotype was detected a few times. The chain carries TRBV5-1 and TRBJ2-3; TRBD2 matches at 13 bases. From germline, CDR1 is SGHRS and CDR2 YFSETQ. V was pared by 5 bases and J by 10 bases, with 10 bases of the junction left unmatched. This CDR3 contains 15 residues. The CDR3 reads CASRPTSGGVGAQYF. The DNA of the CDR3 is TGCGCCAGCAGACCAACTAGCGGGGGGGTAGGTGCGCAGTATTTT. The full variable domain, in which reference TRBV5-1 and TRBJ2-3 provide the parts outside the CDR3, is KAGVTQTPRYLIKTRGQQVTLSCSPISGHRSVSWYQQTPGQGLQFLFEYFSETQRNKGNFPGRFSGRQFSNSRSEMNVSTLELGDSALYLCASRPTSGGVGAQYFGPGTRLTVL.

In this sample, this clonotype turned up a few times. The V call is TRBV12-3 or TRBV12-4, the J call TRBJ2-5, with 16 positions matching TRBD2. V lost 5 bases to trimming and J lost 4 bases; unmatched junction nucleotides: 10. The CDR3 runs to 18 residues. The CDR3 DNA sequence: TGTGCCAGCAGTCGTCGTGGGACTAGCGGGAGGGGAAGAGAGACCCAGTACTTC. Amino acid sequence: CASSRRGTSGRGRETQYF.

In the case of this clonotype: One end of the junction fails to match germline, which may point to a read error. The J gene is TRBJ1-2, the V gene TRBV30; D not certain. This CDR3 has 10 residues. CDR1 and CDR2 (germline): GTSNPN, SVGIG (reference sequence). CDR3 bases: TGTGCCTGGAGCGAAGAGGTCCCGATCTTC. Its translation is CAWSEEVPIF.

The CDR3 here is CASSPVGRDTPLHF. CDR3 bases: TGTGCCAGCAGCCCGGTGGGTAGGGATACACCCCTCCACTTT. The chain carries TRBV7-9 and TRBJ1-6, with D uncertain. V was clipped by 5 bases and J by 11 bases, with 16 bases between them. This CDR3 has 14 residues. Germline V gene sequence: CDR1 SEHNR, CDR2 FQNEAQ (reference sequence).

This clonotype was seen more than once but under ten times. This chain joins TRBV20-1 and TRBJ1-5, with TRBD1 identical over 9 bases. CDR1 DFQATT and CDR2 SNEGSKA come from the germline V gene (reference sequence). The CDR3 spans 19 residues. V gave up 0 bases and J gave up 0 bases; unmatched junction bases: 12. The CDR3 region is CSARDPYGTGFYSNQPQHF. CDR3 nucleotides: TGCAGTGCTAGAGACCCGTACGGGACAGGGTTCTATAGCAATCAGCCCCAGCATTTT.

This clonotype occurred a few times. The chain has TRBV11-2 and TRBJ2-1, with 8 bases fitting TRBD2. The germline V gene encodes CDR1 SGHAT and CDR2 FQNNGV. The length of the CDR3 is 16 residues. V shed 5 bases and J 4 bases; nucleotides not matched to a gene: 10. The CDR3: CASSPYVAGLYNEQFF. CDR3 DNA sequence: TGTGCCAGCAGCCCTTACGTAGCGGGACTTTACAATGAGCAGTTCTTC.

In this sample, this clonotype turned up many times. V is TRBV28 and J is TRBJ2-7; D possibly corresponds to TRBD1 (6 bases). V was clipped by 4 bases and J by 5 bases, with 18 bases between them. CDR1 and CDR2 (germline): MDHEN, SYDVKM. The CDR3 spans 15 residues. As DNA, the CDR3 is TGTGCCAGCAGTTCCGCACAGGGAACGGGCCACGAGCAGTACTTC. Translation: CASSSAQGTGHEQYF.

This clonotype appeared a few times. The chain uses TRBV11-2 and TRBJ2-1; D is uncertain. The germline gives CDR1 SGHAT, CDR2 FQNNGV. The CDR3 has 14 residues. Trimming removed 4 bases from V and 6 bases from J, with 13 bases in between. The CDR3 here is CASSSPIWRNEQFF. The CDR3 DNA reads TGTGCCAGCAGCTCCCCGATCTGGCGCAATGAGCAGTTCTTC.

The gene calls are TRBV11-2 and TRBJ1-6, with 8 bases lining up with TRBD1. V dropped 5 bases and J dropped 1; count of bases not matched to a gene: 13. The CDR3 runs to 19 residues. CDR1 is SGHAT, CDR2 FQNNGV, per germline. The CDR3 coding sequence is TGTGCCAGCAGCCCGGACAGGGATAATGGCTGGTCCTATAATTCACCCCTCCACTTT. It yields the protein CASSPDRDNGWSYNSPLHF. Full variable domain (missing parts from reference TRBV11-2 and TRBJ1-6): EAGVAQSPRYKIIEKRQSVAFWCNPISGHATLYWYQQILGQGPKLLIQFQNNGVVDDSQLPKDRFSAERLKGVDSTLKIQPAKLEDSAVYLCASSPDRDNGWSYNSPLHFGNGTRLTVT.

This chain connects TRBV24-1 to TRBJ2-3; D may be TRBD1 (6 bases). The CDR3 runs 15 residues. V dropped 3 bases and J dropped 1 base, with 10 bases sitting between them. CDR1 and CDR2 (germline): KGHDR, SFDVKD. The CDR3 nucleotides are TGTGCCACCAGTGATCGCAGGGGAGGCACAGATACGCAGTATTTT. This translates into CATSDRRGGTDTQYF.

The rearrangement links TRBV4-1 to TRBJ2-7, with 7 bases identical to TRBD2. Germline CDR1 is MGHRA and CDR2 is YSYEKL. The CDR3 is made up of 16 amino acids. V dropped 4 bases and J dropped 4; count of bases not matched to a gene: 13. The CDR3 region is CASSLLGGTLVYEQYF. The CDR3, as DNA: TGCGCCAGCAGCCTTTTGGGGGGGACCCTAGTATACGAGCAGTACTTC.

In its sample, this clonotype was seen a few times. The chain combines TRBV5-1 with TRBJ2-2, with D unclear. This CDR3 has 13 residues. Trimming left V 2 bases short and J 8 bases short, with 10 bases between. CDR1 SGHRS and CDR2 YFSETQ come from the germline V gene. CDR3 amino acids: CASSLNPSGELFF. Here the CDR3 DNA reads TGCGCCAGCAGCTTAAACCCGTCGGGGGAGCTGTTTTTT.

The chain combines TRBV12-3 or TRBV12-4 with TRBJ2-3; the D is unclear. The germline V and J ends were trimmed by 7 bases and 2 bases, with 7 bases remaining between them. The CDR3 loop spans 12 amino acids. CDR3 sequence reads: CASTQDTDTQYF. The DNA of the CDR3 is TGTGCCAGCACCCAGGACACAGATACGCAGTATTTT.

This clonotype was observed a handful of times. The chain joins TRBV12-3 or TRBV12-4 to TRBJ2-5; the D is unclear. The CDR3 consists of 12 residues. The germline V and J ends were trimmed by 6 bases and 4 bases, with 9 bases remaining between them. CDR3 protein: CASRGWGETQYF. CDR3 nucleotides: TGTGCCAGCAGGGGCTGGGGAGAGACCCAGTACTTC.

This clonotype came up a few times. The CDR3: CATEPGQRYSYEQYF. In DNA form, the CDR3 reads TGTGCCACCGAACCCGGACAGAGGTACTCCTACGAGCAGTACTTC. This chain links TRBV28 with TRBJ2-7, with D possibly being TRBD1 (6 bases). Per germline, CDR1 MDHEN and CDR2 SYDVKM. The CDR3 spans 15 residues. V was cut by 10 bases and J by 0 bases, with 19 bases left in between.

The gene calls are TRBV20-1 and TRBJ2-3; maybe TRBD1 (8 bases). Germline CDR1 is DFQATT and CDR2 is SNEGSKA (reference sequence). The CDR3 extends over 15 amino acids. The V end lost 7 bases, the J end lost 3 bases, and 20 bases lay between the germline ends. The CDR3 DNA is TGCAGTGGGGGAGGGGCAGGGGGCCGTACAGATACGCAGTATTTT. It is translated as CSGGGAGGRTDTQYF.

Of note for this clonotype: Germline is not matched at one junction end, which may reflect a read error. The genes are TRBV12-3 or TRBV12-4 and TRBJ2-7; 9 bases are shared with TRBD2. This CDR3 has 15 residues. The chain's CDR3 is CASSPLAGASYERYF. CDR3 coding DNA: TGTGCCAGCAGTCCCTTAGCGGGGGCCTCATACGAGCGGTACTTC.

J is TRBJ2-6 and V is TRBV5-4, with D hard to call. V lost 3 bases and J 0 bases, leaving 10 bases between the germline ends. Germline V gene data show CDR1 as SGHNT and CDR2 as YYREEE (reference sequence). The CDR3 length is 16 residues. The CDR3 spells CASSSFRGSGANVLTF. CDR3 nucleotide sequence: TGTGCCAGCAGCTCCTTTCGAGGCTCTGGGGCCAACGTCCTGACTTTC.